The sequence of this T cell receptor beta chain was determined in a study of T cells in women clearing cervical HPV infection. Study-wide results and caveats: CIN3+ cases had significantly higher TCR richness than controls; evenness did not differ.

Trimming took 8 bases from V and 3 from J; bases not matched to a gene: 4. Per the germline V gene, CDR1 is SEHNR and CDR2 is FQNEAQ (reference sequence). The CDR3 runs to 12 residues. The method was immunoSEQ multiplex PCR; TCRdb's version includes in-frame clones alone and lacks a portion of them. Found here are around 25,000 clones; the top ten clones hold around 10%. Note on this clone: Antigen: not known. The read terminates 3 residues before the CDR3 end, so the remaining end is supplied by the germline J gene.

The receptor was derived from a woman aged 18 to 75 with a cervical HPV16 infection that either progressed to CIN3+ or cleared (not recorded which). This sequence joins TRBV7-9 and TRBJ2-7, with TRBD1 matching 7 bases. Material for sequencing was blood buffy coat. The CDR3 bases that were read are TGTGCCAGCGCGGACAGGAGCTACGAG. Translating it yields CASADRSYE. In full, the CDR3 is CASADRSYEQYF.